The rows below give T cell receptor beta chains drawn from one sample of a study of early T cells in non-severe SARS-CoV-2 infection. TCRdb re-analysed the 5' RACE reads in MiXCR, keeping a single row per CDR3 protein. In the table there are tens of thousands of distinct CDR3 sequences, about 8% of which are singletons. The source material was whole blood, sampled at baseline. These TCRs come from an adult who was a healthcare worker with PCR-confirmed SARS-CoV-2 infection or an uninfected control (not recorded which). Each CDR3 is given with its conserved first and last residue. The D gene is left open where the match is weak. A row's size may be missing; if present it is once, few, many or a size class.

CDR3 DNA,CDR3 protein,J gene,clone size,D gene,CDR3 length,V gene
TGTGCCAGCAGTTACGGGACTAGCGGCAATGAGCAGTTCTTC,CASSYGTSGNEQFF,TRBJ2-1,many,TRBD2,14,TRBV6-6
TGTGCCAGCAGTGACGGGACTAGCGGGAGCGGCACAGATACGCAGTATTTT,CASSDGTSGSGTDTQYF,TRBJ2-3,many,TRBD2,17,TRBV6-4
TGCGCCAGCAGCCGAGAAACAACCGGGACAAGTTTCAACAATGAGCAGTTCTTC,CASSRETTGTSFNNEQFF,TRBJ2-1,few,.,18,TRBV5-1
TGTGCCAGCAGCTTAGGTTCAAGAAACACTGAAGCTTTCTTT,CASSLGSRNTEAFF,TRBJ1-1,.,.,14,TRBV11-2
TGTGCCAGCACCCCTCTAGCCCCAAATCAACTAGCCTACACCTTC,CASTPLAPNQLAYTF,TRBJ1-2,few,.,15,TRBV28
TGTGCCAGCAGTTACCGGGGGAAGAACGGTGAAGCTTTCTTT,CASSYRGKNGEAFF,TRBJ1-1,few,.,14,TRBV6-6
TGCAGTGCTGGCTACAGGGTGGACGGGGAGCTGTTTTTT,CSAGYRVDGELFF,TRBJ2-2,once,.,13,TRBV20-1
TGTGCCAGCAGCTTAGCGCCAGTGAGAAACACCATATATTTT,CASSLAPVRNTIYF,TRBJ1-3,.,.,14,TRBV7-6
TGTGCCAGCAGATTAGGTGGGGTAGCAAACACTGAAGCTTTCTTT,CASRLGGVANTEAFF,TRBJ1-1,few,.,15,TRBV12-3/TRBV12-4
TGTGCCAGCAGTTTTTCAGCGGGAGTATATGAGACCCAGTACTTC,CASSFSAGVYETQYF,TRBJ2-5,few,TRBD2,15,TRBV28
TGCAGTGCTAGTTCGAGGGCCAACTACGAGCAGTACTTC,CSASSRANYEQYF,TRBJ2-7,few,.,13,TRBV20-1
TGTGCCAGCAGTGAAAACCCGCAGCCCCAGCATTTT,CASSENPQPQHF,TRBJ1-5,many,.,12,TRBV6-1
TGTGCCAGCAGCTTAGTAGCGGGAGGTCACAATGAGCAGTTCTTC,CASSLVAGGHNEQFF,TRBJ2-1,few,TRBD2,15,TRBV7-6
TGTGCCAGCAGCGGGAGGACTTCCGGGGCCAACGTCCTGACTTTC,CASSGRTSGANVLTF,TRBJ2-6,.,.,15,TRBV7-8
TGCGCCAGCAGCTTGGGTTCGTTCTACGAGCAGTACTTC,CASSLGSFYEQYF,TRBJ2-7,.,.,13,TRBV5-1
TGCAGTGCTAACATTCATAGCGGAGAGACCCAGTACTTC,CSANIHSGETQYF,TRBJ2-5,few,.,13,TRBV20-1
TGTGCCAGCAGCTACCAGCTAGCGGGAGGGCCTTGGGAGACCCAGTACTTC,CASSYQLAGGPWETQYF,TRBJ2-5,many,TRBD2,17,TRBV7-2
TGCGCCAGCAGCCAGGGGACTAGCGGGAGTGACTACTCCTACGAGCAGTACTTC,CASSQGTSGSDYSYEQYF,TRBJ2-7,many,TRBD2,18,TRBV4-1
TGTGCCAGTAGTAACGCGGGGGGCGCCCAAGAGACCCAGTACTTC,CASSNAGGAQETQYF,TRBJ2-5,many,TRBD2,15,TRBV19
TGTGCCAGCAGCCAACGGACTGGTGCCTACGAGCAGTACTTC,CASSQRTGAYEQYF,TRBJ2-7,.,.,14,TRBV3-1
TGTGCCAGCCCTACACCGAACACCGGGGAGCTGTTTTTT,CASPTPNTGELFF,TRBJ2-2,.,.,13,TRBV12-3/TRBV12-4
TGTGCCAGCAGTTTGGGACTAGCTTCACCAAATGAGCAGTTCTTC,CASSLGLASPNEQFF,TRBJ2-1,.,TRBD2,15,TRBV27
TGTGCCAGCACCTCACAGGGGGCTTCCTACGAGCAGTACTTC,CASTSQGASYEQYF,TRBJ2-7,.,TRBD1,14,TRBV12-3/TRBV12-4
TGTGCCAGCAGTGACACTAACGGCTACGAGCAGTACTTC,CASSDTNGYEQYF,TRBJ2-7,.,.,13,TRBV28
TGTGCCAGCAGACATCAGGGCGTAACTCCAAATGAGCAGTTCTTC,CASRHQGVTPNEQFF,TRBJ2-1,few,.,15,TRBV12-3/TRBV12-4
TGTGCCATCAGGGTTACCACAGATACGCAGTATTTT,CAIRVTTDTQYF,TRBJ2-3,many,.,12,TRBV10-3
TGTGCCAACCGACAGGGTGACGAGCAGTACTTC,CANRQGDEQYF,TRBJ2-7,.,TRBD1,11,TRBV6-1
TGCAGTGCCCGGGACTCCAGCTCCTACAATGAGCAGTTCTTC,CSARDSSSYNEQFF,TRBJ2-1,many,.,14,TRBV20-1
TGTGCCAGCAGCCCCGGGACTGTCGAATACAATGAGCAGTTCTTC,CASSPGTVEYNEQFF,TRBJ2-1,.,.,15,TRBV7-9
TGTGCCAGCAGCTTCCAGACAGGCCTAGGAGAGACCCAGTACTTC,CASSFQTGLGETQYF,TRBJ2-5,.,.,15,TRBV7-6
TGCAGTGCTAGTCCACAGGGCGCGTACTACACTGAAGCTTTCTTT,CSASPQGAYYTEAFF,TRBJ1-1,many,.,15,TRBV20-1
TGTGCCAGCATTAGTGGCGGATCCTACGAGCAGTACTTC,CASISGGSYEQYF,TRBJ2-7,.,.,13,TRBV28
TGTGCCAGCAGCGTTGCTAGCGGGAGTAATCCCCTAAAAGAGAGGCAGTACTTC,CASSVASGSNPLKERQYF,TRBJ2-7,many,TRBD2,18,TRBV7-9
TGTGCCAGTAGATCCCCCGGGCAGCCCTCCAATCAGCCCCAGCATTTT,CASRSPGQPSNQPQHF,TRBJ1-5,.,.,16,TRBV12-3/TRBV12-4
TGTGCCAGCGCCCCTGGACAGTCCCATGAGCAGTTCTTC,CASAPGQSHEQFF,TRBJ2-1,.,.,13,TRBV28
TGTGCCAGCAGTTCAGGGGCAGGGACTGAAGCTTTCTTT,CASSSGAGTEAFF,TRBJ1-1,few,.,13,TRBV27
TGTGCCAGCAGACGAAAGCGGGAGTGGAATGAGCAGTTCTTC,CASRRKREWNEQFF,TRBJ2-1,.,TRBD2,14,TRBV11-2
TGTGCCAGCAGCTCCGTTGGCGGGGAGCTGTTTTTT,CASSSVGGELFF,TRBJ2-2,many,.,12,TRBV6-5
TGCAGTGCTTCGGACTTGGCTAGCACAGATACGCAGTATTTT,CSASDLASTDTQYF,TRBJ2-3,.,.,14,TRBV20-1
TGTGCCAGTAGTTTTCAAACCGGGGAGCTGTTTTTT,CASSFQTGELFF,TRBJ2-2,many,.,12,TRBV19
TGTGCCAGCAGCTTGGGGTCCGGGGCCAACGTCCTGACTTTC,CASSLGSGANVLTF,TRBJ2-6,few,.,14,TRBV7-9
TGTGCCAGCAGCACTAGCGGGGCTGGGGATACGCAGTATTTT,CASSTSGAGDTQYF,TRBJ2-3,few,TRBD2,14,TRBV11-2
TGTGCCAGTAGTAAACCGGGACAGCACAATGAGCAGTTCTTC,CASSKPGQHNEQFF,TRBJ2-1,many,TRBD1,14,TRBV19
TGTGCCAGCAGTTCCTGGGGCAGGGCGTTCTGGGGGCAGTACTTC,CASSSWGRAFWGQYF,TRBJ2-7,many,.,15,TRBV27
TGTGCCACCAGCAGAGGCAGACATGGCTACACCTTC,CATSRGRHGYTF,TRBJ1-2,.,.,12,TRBV15
TGCAGTGCTCTGGGGACTAGCGTAGCCTACGAGCAGTACTTC,CSALGTSVAYEQYF,TRBJ2-7,many,TRBD2,14,TRBV20-1
TGTGCCAGCAGTCCAGGGCGGGTGCTACGTTATCGTGGCTACACCTTC,CASSPGRVLRYRGYTF,TRBJ1-2,few,.,16,TRBV6-5
TGTGCCAGCAGTTTGGAAGACAGGGTGTTTAATCAGCCCCAGCATTTT,CASSLEDRVFNQPQHF,TRBJ1-5,many,TRBD1,16,TRBV12-3/TRBV12-4